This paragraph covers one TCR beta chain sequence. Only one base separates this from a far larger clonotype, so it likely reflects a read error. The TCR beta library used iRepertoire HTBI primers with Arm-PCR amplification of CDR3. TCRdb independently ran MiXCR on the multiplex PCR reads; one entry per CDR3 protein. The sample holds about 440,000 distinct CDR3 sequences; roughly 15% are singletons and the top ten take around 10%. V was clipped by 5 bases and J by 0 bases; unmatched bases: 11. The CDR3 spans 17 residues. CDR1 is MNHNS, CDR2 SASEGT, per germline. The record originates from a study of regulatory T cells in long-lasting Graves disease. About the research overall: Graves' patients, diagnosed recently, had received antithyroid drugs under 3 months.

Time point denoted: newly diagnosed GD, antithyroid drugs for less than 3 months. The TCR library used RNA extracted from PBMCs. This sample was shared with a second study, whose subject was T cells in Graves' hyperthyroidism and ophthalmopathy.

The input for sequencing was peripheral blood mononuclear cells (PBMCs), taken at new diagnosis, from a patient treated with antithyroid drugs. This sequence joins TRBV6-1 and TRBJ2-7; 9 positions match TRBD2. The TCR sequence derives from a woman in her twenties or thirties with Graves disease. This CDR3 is CASSPPAAGGPSYEQYF. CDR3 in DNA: TGTGCCAGCAGTCCCCCCGCGGCGGGAGGGCCCTCCTACGAGCAGTACTTC.